These 32 T cell receptor beta chains were all obtained from the same sample, sequenced in a study of blood T cell repertoires in COVID-19. Using immunoSEQ multiplex PCR, the repertoire was profiled, and TCRdb retains in-frame clones only, with some absent. Of roughly 100,000 clones in the sample, 65% to 90% were seen once. The specimen was peripheral blood. All receptors derive from a man aged 55 to 70 with acute or convalescent COVID-19.

V and J are TRBV5-6 and TRBJ2-3; D unresolved. With 0 bases removed from V and 9 bases from J, the gap between germline ends came to 14 bases. CDR1 and CDR2 (germline): SGHDT, YYEEEE. This CDR3 has 14 amino acids. This chain's CDR3 is CASSLVVAAQTQYF. The CDR3 DNA reads TGTGCCAGCAGCTTGGTAGTGGCGGCCCAGACGCAGTATTTT. Using reference TRBV5-6 and TRBJ2-3 for the parts outside the CDR3, the full variable domain is DAGVTQSPTHLIKTRGQQVTLRCSPKSGHDTVSWYQQALGQGPQFIFQYYEEEERQRGNFPDRFSGHQFPNYSSELNVNALLLGDSALYLCASSLVVAAQTQYFGPGTRLTVL.

The V call is TRBV7-6, the J call TRBJ2-1; the match to TRBD1 covers 11 bases. The CDR3 covers 18 residues. V gave up 0 bases and J gave up 7 bases; unmatched junction bases: 11. Looked up from germline, CDR1 is SGHVS and CDR2 is FNYEAQ. The CDR3 reads CASSLAEGQGARTNEQFF. In DNA form, the CDR3 reads TGTGCCAGCAGCTTAGCGGAAGGACAGGGGGCGAGAACGAATGAGCAGTTCTTC.

V and J are TRBV3-1 (or the pseudogene TRBV3-2) and TRBJ2-7; 8 bases map to TRBD2. Per germline, CDR1 LGHDT and CDR2 YNNKEL (reference sequence). The CDR3 is made up of 14 amino acids. V was pared by 4 bases and J by 2 bases, with 4 bases of the junction left unmatched. The CDR3 sequence: CASSPPGLAYEQYF. Written as DNA, the CDR3 is TGTGCCAGCAGCCCTCCGGGACTAGCCTACGAGCAGTACTTC.

This rearrangement joins TRBV6-1 to TRBJ2-7; D possibly corresponds to TRBD2 (5 bases). This CDR3 contains 14 residues. Germline CDR1 and CDR2: MNHNS and SASEGT. Trimming removed 2 bases from V and 7 bases from J, with 15 bases in between. The CDR3 loop reads CASSETNSRGEQYF. The CDR3 DNA reads as TGTGCCAGCAGTGAAACGAACAGTCGGGGAGAGCAGTACTTC.

This clone was seen only a few times. This sequence joins TRBV6-1 and TRBJ1-4; D remains unclear. Trimming took off 0 bases at V and 3 bases at J, with 17 bases between the two ends. The CDR3 contains 18 residues. Germline V gene data show CDR1 as MNHNS and CDR2 as SASEGT. The chain's CDR3 is CASSEALAGGGSNEKLFF. CDR3 bases: TGTGCCAGCAGTGAAGCGCTCGCAGGCGGCGGGTCTAATGAAAAACTGTTTTTT.

In this sample, this clone turned up a few times. For the CDR3, the DNA is TGTGCCAGCAGCTTAATCCGACAGGAGTACACCTTC. This encodes CASSLIRQEYTF. The V call is TRBV7-9, the J call TRBJ1-2; tentative D call: TRBD1 (6 bases). This CDR3 has 12 residues. Germline-derived CDR1 and CDR2 are SEHNR and FQNEAQ (reference sequence). Trimming pared 2 bases from V and 11 bases from J, leaving 12 bases between.

CDR3 in DNA: TGTGCCAGCAGCGCTACAGGGGGCCAGGGCTCCTACAATGAGCAGTTCTTC. Translating it yields CASSATGGQGSYNEQFF. The chain carries TRBV9 and TRBJ2-1, with 9 bases that match TRBD1. CDR1 SGDLS and CDR2 YYNGEE come from the germline V gene. This CDR3 has 17 amino acids. The junction had 7 bases not matched to a gene; V was cut back by 3 bases and J by 0 bases.

The J gene is TRBJ2-1, the V gene TRBV18; 10 positions agree with TRBD1. Per the germline V gene, CDR1 is KGHSH and CDR2 is LQKENI. This CDR3 comprises 16 residues. The V and J ends lost 4 bases and 4 bases, in that order; junction bases with no gene match: 7. The CDR3 sequence: CASSQTGGYEYNEQFF. In nucleotides, the CDR3 is TGTGCCAGCTCACAGACAGGGGGCTATGAATACAATGAGCAGTTCTTC.

This sequence joins TRBV7-3 and TRBJ2-5, with a tentative D call TRBD2 (6 bases). The CDR3 loop spans 15 amino acids. Trimming pared 1 base from V and 0 bases from J, leaving 9 bases between. The V gene's germline CDR1 is SGHTA and CDR2 FQGTGA. This chain's CDR3 is CASSLIGGYQETQYF. The CDR3 nucleotides read TGTGCCAGCAGCTTAATTGGGGGGTACCAAGAGACCCAGTACTTC.

The rearrangement uses TRBV2 and TRBJ1-6; D might be TRBD1 (6 bases). The CDR3 consists of 16 residues. Germline V gene lookup returns CDR1 SNHLY and CDR2 FYNNEI. The germline V and J ends were trimmed by 6 bases and 6 bases, with 18 bases remaining between them. CDR3 protein: CASSVMGGPANSPLHF. The CDR3 DNA reads as TGTGCCAGCAGCGTTATGGGGGGGCCAGCTAATTCACCCCTCCACTTT.

CDR3 protein: CASSLWVAGGPDTQYF. The DNA of the CDR3 is TGTGCCAGCAGTTTATGGGTAGCGGGAGGGCCAGATACGCAGTATTTT. J is TRBJ2-3 and V is TRBV27; 11 bases are shared with TRBD2. V was pared by 1 base and J by 4 bases, with 4 bases of the junction left unmatched. CDR3 length equals 16 residues. Germline V CDR1 and CDR2: MNHEY, SMNVEV (reference sequence).

This clone appeared a few times. The V gene is TRBV6-5, the J gene TRBJ1-1, with 7 bases lining up with TRBD1. CDR1 is MNHEY, CDR2 SVGAGI, per germline. There are 14 residues in the CDR3. J was trimmed by 4 bases and V by 5 bases; bases with no gene match: 7. The CDR3 nucleotides read TGTGCCAGCAGTACCGGACAGGTGGGCACTGAAGCTTTCTTT. Its translation: CASSTGQVGTEAFF.

The chain links TRBV11-2 to TRBJ1-3; 7 nucleotides line up with TRBD1. The CDR3 loop spans 15 amino acids. From germline, CDR1 is SGHAT and CDR2 FQNNGV. Trimming cost V 4 bases and J 0 bases; bases outside gene matches: 3. The CDR3 here is CASSSTGSSGNTIYF. CDR3 in DNA: TGTGCCAGCAGCTCGACAGGGAGCTCTGGAAACACCATATATTTT.

The chain uses TRBV28 and TRBJ2-3, with 9 bases fitting TRBD2. The junction had 3 bases not matched to a gene; V was cut back by 0 bases and J by 5 bases. The germline gives CDR1 MDHEN, CDR2 SYDVKM. This CDR3 contains 15 residues. CDR3 in DNA: TGTGCCAGCAGTTTATGGTCTAGCGGGGTAGATACGCAGTATTTT. Amino acids: CASSLWSSGVDTQYF.

J is TRBJ1-2 and V is TRBV18, with a weak D call TRBD1 (5 bases). The CDR3 is 15 amino acids. V gave up 3 bases and J gave up 6 bases, with 17 bases separating them. Germline V gene sequence: CDR1 KGHSH, CDR2 LQKENI. CDR3 in DNA: TGTGCCAGCTCACCGCGGGACTCTGGGGACGATGGCTACACCTTC. Translating gives CASSPRDSGDDGYTF.

V usage is TRBV29-1 and J usage is TRBJ1-1, with 10 bases that match TRBD1. Germline V gene lookup returns CDR1 SQVTM and CDR2 ANQGSEA. This CDR3 has 12 residues. V shed 7 bases, J shed 3 bases, and the junction held 2 bases outside the gene matches. The CDR3 here is CSAGQGYTEAFF. The CDR3 coding sequence is TGCAGCGCGGGACAGGGGTACACTGAAGCTTTCTTT. Full variable domain (outside the CDR3, taken from reference TRBV29-1 and TRBJ1-1): SAVISQKPSRDICQRGTSLTIQCQVDSQVTMMFWYRQQPGQSLTLIATANQGSEATYESGFVIDKFPISRPNLTFSTLTVSNMSPEDSSIYLCSAGQGYTEAFFGQGTRLTVV.

This rearrangement joins TRBV5-1 to TRBJ2-6; 7 nucleotides match TRBD1. Germline values: CDR1 SGHRS, CDR2 YFSETQ. The CDR3 extends over 15 amino acids. The ends lost 4 bases at V and 2 bases at J; junction bases unmatched: 3. CDR3 region: CASSPGTAGANVLTF. In DNA, the CDR3 is TGCGCCAGCAGCCCTGGGACAGCTGGGGCCAACGTCCTGACTTTC.

This chain uses TRBV6-2 or TRBV6-3 with TRBJ1-2; TRBD1 aligns across 7 bases. V shed 0 bases, J shed 2 bases, and the junction held 3 bases outside the gene matches. The CDR3 extends over 15 amino acids. Germline CDR1 reads MNHEY; CDR2 reads SVGEGT. The DNA of the CDR3 is TGTGCCAGCAGTTACTCCCCGACAGGGAACTATGGCTACACCTTC. Amino acids: CASSYSPTGNYGYTF.

The rearrangement joins TRBV7-9 to TRBJ1-4; 7 positions match TRBD1. V was pared by 3 bases and J by 2 bases, with 3 bases of the junction left unmatched. The CDR3 extends over 15 amino acids. In germline, CDR1 is SEHNR, CDR2 FQNEAQ (reference sequence). The CDR3 DNA reads as TGTGCCAGCAGCTTTCTGACAGGGACTAATGAAAAACTGTTTTTT. This encodes CASSFLTGTNEKLFF. Full variable domain (missing parts from reference TRBV7-9 and TRBJ1-4): DTGVSQNPRHKITKRGQNVTFRCDPISEHNRLYWYRQTLGQGPEFLTYFQNEAQLEKSRLLSDRFSAERPKGSFSTLEIQRTEQGDSAMYLCASSFLTGTNEKLFFGSGTQLSVL.

The gene calls are TRBV7-2 and TRBJ2-7, with a possible D match to TRBD1 (6 bases). Trimming removed 4 bases from V and 5 bases from J, with 9 bases in between. The CDR3 totals 12 residues. Germline V gene lookup returns CDR1 SGHTA and CDR2 FQGNSA. In nucleotides, the CDR3 is TGTGCCAGCAGCTCAACAGGGAACGAGCAGTACTTC. It specifies CASSSTGNEQYF.

This chain links TRBV18 with TRBJ1-3; D is uncertain. With 2 bases removed from V and 3 bases from J, the gap between germline ends came to 14 bases. Germline CDR1 reads KGHSH; CDR2 reads LQKENI. This CDR3 is built from 16 residues. The CDR3 DNA reads TGTGCCAGCTCACCAGATCATACCCTTAGTGGAAACACCATATATTTT. Translation: CASSPDHTLSGNTIYF.

This chain joins TRBV15 and TRBJ2-4; 7 bases are a match to TRBD2. The CDR3 contains 15 residues. Germline V gives CDR1 LNHNV, CDR2 YYDKDF (reference sequence). The trim removed 0 bases at V and 12 bases at J, leaving 11 bases unmatched. Here the CDR3 reads CATSRDRGEGLTQYF. CDR3 in DNA: TGTGCCACCAGCAGAGATCGGGGGGAGGGCCTCACTCAGTACTTC.

This chain uses TRBV5-1 with TRBJ1-1, with 8 bases lining up with TRBD1. Germline CDR1 reads SGHRS; CDR2 reads YFSETQ. The J segment lost 6 bases and the V segment lost 4 bases, leaving 8 bases of the junction unmatched. The CDR3 covers 14 residues. The CDR3 protein is CASSLSTGDSEAFF. The CDR3 DNA is TGCGCCAGCAGCCTCTCGACAGGGGATTCTGAAGCTTTCTTT.

The chain recombines TRBV29-1 with TRBJ1-1; D gene unclear. The CDR3 totals 13 residues. Germline V gene data show CDR1 as SQVTM and CDR2 as ANQGSEA. Trimming pared 7 bases from V and 3 bases from J, leaving 15 bases between. The CDR3 DNA sequence: TGCAGCGGGAGCCGACCCCCGGACACTGAAGCTTTCTTT. It is translated as CSGSRPPDTEAFF.

The V gene is TRBV25-1, the J gene TRBJ2-2; 7 nucleotides align to TRBD1. This CDR3 has 15 residues. The trim removed 2 bases at V and 5 bases at J, leaving 5 bases unmatched. Germline V gene sequence: CDR1 MGHDK, CDR2 SYGVNS. The CDR3 DNA follows: TGTGCCAGCAGTGAAAATAGGGGGCCGACCGGGGAGCTGTTTTTT. Its translation: CASSENRGPTGELFF.

The J gene is TRBJ1-1, the V gene TRBV12-3 or TRBV12-4, with 7 nucleotides matching TRBD1. The CDR3 has 13 amino acids. The J segment lost 6 bases and the V segment lost 4 bases, leaving 5 bases of the junction unmatched. This CDR3 is CASSYRGGSEAFF. CDR3 bases: TGTGCCAGCAGTTACAGGGGAGGATCTGAAGCTTTCTTT.

This chain links TRBV7-8 with TRBJ1-2, with a tentative D call TRBD1 (5 bases). Trimming took off 10 bases at V and 4 bases at J, with 16 bases between the two ends. Germline CDR1 reads SGHVS; CDR2 reads FQNEAQ. CDR3 size: 13 residues. This CDR3 reads CATGRGDGYGYTF. CDR3 DNA: TGTGCCACCGGGAGGGGCGATGGCTATGGCTACACCTTC.

This chain links TRBV19 with TRBJ2-3; D not certain. V was pared by 3 bases and J by 0 bases, with 13 bases between. This CDR3 region has 16 residues. Germline V gene lookup returns CDR1 LNHDA and CDR2 SQIVND (reference sequence). The chain's CDR3 is CASSISPGTSTDTQYF. As DNA, the CDR3 is TGTGCCAGTAGTATCTCCCCGGGTACTAGCACAGATACGCAGTATTTT.

V and J are TRBV7-2 and TRBJ2-5, with D possibly being TRBD2 (7 bases). Germline values: CDR1 SGHTA, CDR2 FQGNSA. There are 13 residues in the CDR3. The germline V and J ends were trimmed by 4 bases and 4 bases, with 10 bases remaining between them. The CDR3 DNA sequence: TGTGCCAGCAGCTATGGGGGGGCAGAGACCCAGTACTTC. Translation gives CASSYGGAETQYF.

This sequence joins TRBV27 and TRBJ2-7, with TRBD2 matching 9 bases. Per germline, CDR1 MNHEY and CDR2 SMNVEV (reference sequence). The CDR3 is made up of 17 amino acids. The J segment lost 1 base and the V segment lost 8 bases, leaving 15 bases of the junction unmatched. CDR3 amino acids: CASCLSGGRALSYEQYF. Here the CDR3 DNA reads TGTGCCAGCTGTCTGTCTGGCGGGAGGGCCTTGTCCTACGAGCAGTACTTC.

This clone has just a few counts. As DNA, the CDR3 is TGTGCCATGGGACTAGCGTTAGGTGCGGATACGCAGTATTTT. The encoded protein is CAMGLALGADTQYF. The rearrangement links TRBV2 to TRBJ2-3, with TRBD2 identical over 10 bases. V was clipped by 10 bases and J by 6 bases; unmatched bases: 10. Looked up from germline, CDR1 is SNHLY and CDR2 is FYNNEI. The CDR3 consists of 14 residues.

The chain combines TRBV5-4 with TRBJ1-1; 7 positions match TRBD1. The V gene's germline CDR1 is SGHNT and CDR2 YYREEE (reference sequence). J was trimmed by 3 bases and V by 0 bases; bases with no gene match: 5. There are 15 residues in the CDR3. The chain's CDR3 is CASSLGQGRYTEAFF. CDR3 DNA sequence: TGTGCCAGCAGCTTGGGACAGGGCCGGTACACTGAAGCTTTCTTT. Variable domain in full (rest from reference TRBV5-4 and TRBJ1-1): ETGVTQSPTHLIKTRGQQVTLRCSSQSGHNTVSWYQQALGQGPQFIFQYYREEENGRGNFPPRFSGLQFPNYSSELNVNALELDDSALYLCASSLGQGRYTEAFFGQGTRLTVV.